This TCR beta chain came from a study of monozygotic twins with inflammatory bowel disease. Whole-study results and caveats: Compared with healthy co-twins, IBD patients showed reduced TCRbeta repertoire diversity by inverse Simpson. Clonotype overlap with others was lower in IBD patients than in healthy twins, a difference that was greatest with disease activity.

A remark on this clonotype: Antigen specificity is unknown.

CDR1 and CDR2 (germline): LNHDA, SQIVND (reference sequence). CDR3 size: 14 residues. Molecular identifiers with 6-nucleotide sample barcodes were added during cDNA synthesis via template switching. TCRalpha and TCRbeta cDNA was put through two nested PCRs of around 15 and 9 cycles. TCRdb re-called the 5' RACE reads and gives one entry per CDR3 protein, without DNA. The sample's table shows 80,000 or so distinct CDR3 sequences. The rearrangement links TRBV19 to TRBJ2-1; TCRdb selects TRBD1, and the lack of DNA leaves this call unchecked. Sample: blood. This clonotype was obtained from a human donor with ulcerative colitis or Crohn's disease, or a healthy co-twin of an affected twin (not recorded which). CDR3 amino acids: CASAPGESYNEQFF. The full variable domain, in which reference TRBV19 and TRBJ2-1 provide the parts outside the CDR3, is DGGITQSPKYLFRKEGQNVTLSCEQNLNHDAMYWYRQDPGQGLRLIYYSQIVNDFQKGDIAEGYSVSREKKESFPLTVTSAQKNPTAFYLCASAPGESYNEQFFGPGTRLTVL.